The clone carrying this T cell receptor beta chain occurred many times. The antigen remains undetermined. The PBMCs used were ones drawn from about 9.3 ml of fresh peripheral blood. The record originates from a study of Graves' ophthalmopathy and Graves' hyperthyroidism. General observations from the study: The model reached approximately 67% sensitivity and approximately 72% specificity for predicting ophthalmopathy progression.

Researchers took RNA transcripts and amplified TCR beta CDR3 regions from them. The first round was an RT-PCR with HTBI primers, and the second round was a multiplex PCR. MiXCR was run by TCRdb on the multiplex PCR reads, yielding one entry per CDR3 protein. This table holds roughly 610,000 distinct CDR3 sequences, 20% to 25% found once. The material sequenced was peripheral blood. The TCR was taken from a woman between 18 and 29 years old with stable Graves' hyperthyroidism. Some clones in this sample may be carry-over from other donors' samples.

CDR3: CSVSGQPNTEAFF. DNA of the CDR3: TGCAGCGTAAGTGGACAGCCGAACACTGAAGCTTTCTTT. This chain links TRBV29-1 with TRBJ1-1, with D tentatively TRBD1 (6 bases). Germline loops: CDR1 SQVTM, CDR2 ANQGSEA. V shed 6 bases and J shed 1 base, with 12 bases lying between them. CDR3 length: 13 residues.